Each of the 5 T cell receptor beta chains below was sequenced from the same sample in a study of blood T cell repertoires in COVID-19. The repertoire was sequenced with immunoSEQ multiplex PCR; TCRdb's copy has only in-frame clones and lacks some. The sample consists of 350,000 to 450,000 clones, roughly 90% of them appearing once. Sequenced sample: PBMCs or T cells enriched from blood (not recorded which). The receptors were sampled from a woman between 18 and 30 years old who had been exposed to COVID-19.

CDR3 DNA: TGTGCCAGCAGCTTAGGGCTGGCGGGAAATTCACCCCTCCACTTT. Amino acid sequence: CASSLGLAGNSPLHF. The gene calls are TRBV7-2 and TRBJ1-6; D unresolved. V was cut by 1 base and J by 7 bases, with 11 bases left in between. The CDR3 runs to 15 residues. Per the germline V gene, CDR1 is SGHTA and CDR2 is FQGNSA.

The chain uses TRBV20-1 and TRBJ1-2, with a weak D call TRBD1 (6 bases). V was cut by 3 bases and J by 5 bases, with 16 bases left in between. Germline CDR1 reads DFQATT; CDR2 reads SNEGSKA (reference sequence). The CDR3 covers 14 residues. In nucleotides, the CDR3 is TGCAGTGCTAGTGTAATAGGACAGCTTTATGGCTACACCTTC. Its protein is CSASVIGQLYGYTF.

This chain connects TRBV7-8 to TRBJ2-7, with TRBD2 as a possible D gene (6 bases). This CDR3 spans 14 amino acids. The V end was cut by 5 bases, the J end by 2 bases, with 13 bases between. CDR1 SGHVS and CDR2 FQNEAQ come from the germline V gene. The CDR3 loop is CASSAGDWTYEQYF. CDR3 nucleotides: TGTGCCAGCAGCGCCGGGGACTGGACCTACGAGCAGTACTTC. Combining the CDR3 with reference TRBV7-8 and TRBJ2-7 gives the whole variable domain GAGVSQSPRYKVAKRGQDVALRCDPISGHVSLFWYQQALGQGPEFLTYFQNEAQLDKSGLPSDRFFAERPEGSVSTLKIQRTQQEDSAVYLCASSAGDWTYEQYFGPGTRLTVT.

The chain combines TRBV4-1 with TRBJ2-2, with 14 bases aligning to TRBD2. Germline V gives CDR1 MGHRA, CDR2 YSYEKL. This CDR3 has 18 amino acids. The trim removed 1 base at V and 2 bases at J, leaving 3 bases unmatched. CDR3 residues: CASSQGTSGGINTGELFF. The CDR3 DNA follows: TGCGCCAGCAGCCAAGGGACTAGCGGGGGGATAAACACCGGGGAGCTGTTTTTT.

V gene TRBV12-3 or TRBV12-4 combines with J gene TRBJ1-1; D uncertain. V gave up 2 bases and J gave up 0 bases, with 4 bases separating them. The CDR3 is 13 residues long. CDR3 nucleotide sequence: TGTGCCAGCAGTTTAACGGTGAACACTGAAGCTTTCTTT. Protein product: CASSLTVNTEAFF.